This T cell receptor (beta chain) is from a study of beta chain features in type 1 diabetes. Regarding the study as a whole: Type 1 diabetes patients had TCRB CDR3s that were shorter (moderately but significantly so) in all four CD4+ subsets.

With 1 base removed from V and 6 bases from J, the gap between germline ends came to 9 bases. CDR1 and CDR2 from the germline V gene are SGHTA and FQGNSA. The CDR3 runs to 13 residues. Comment on this clone: Antigen unknown.

Sequenced material consisted of expressed TCRB transcripts (all of the isolated RNA was reverse transcribed). Clones were read by immunoSEQ multiplex PCR, and TCRdb kept only the in-frame ones, dropping some. The profile shows around 130,000 clones, around 9% of them singletons. Material for sequencing was central memory CD4+ T cells from blood. The chain is built from TRBV7-2 and TRBJ1-2; D gene unclear. This TCR was recovered from a man aged 25 to 40 with type 1 diabetes. The CDR3 nucleotides are TGTGCCAGCAGCTTAGGCCGGGAGGATGGCTACACCTTC. This gives the protein CASSLGREDGYTF.